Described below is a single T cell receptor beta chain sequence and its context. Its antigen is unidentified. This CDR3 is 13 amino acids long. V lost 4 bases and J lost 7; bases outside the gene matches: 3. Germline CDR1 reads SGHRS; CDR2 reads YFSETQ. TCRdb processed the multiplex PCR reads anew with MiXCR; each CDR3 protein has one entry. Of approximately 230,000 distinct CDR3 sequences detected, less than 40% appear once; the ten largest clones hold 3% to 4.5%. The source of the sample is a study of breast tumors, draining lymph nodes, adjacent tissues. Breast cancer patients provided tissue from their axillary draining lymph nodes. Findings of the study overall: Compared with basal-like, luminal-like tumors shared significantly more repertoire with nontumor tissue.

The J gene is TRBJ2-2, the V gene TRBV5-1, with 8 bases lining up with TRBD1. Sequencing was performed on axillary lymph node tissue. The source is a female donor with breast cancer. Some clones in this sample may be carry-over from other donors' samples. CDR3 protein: CASSETGGGELFF. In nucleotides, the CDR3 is TGCGCCAGCAGCGAAACAGGGGGCGGGGAGCTGTTTTTT.